This T cell receptor (beta chain) appears in the sequencing data of a study of CD8+ T cells in alopecia areata. Notes on the study in general: Tofacitinib produced a significant decrease in scalp clonality and in expanded CD8+ clones among the top 100. There were many expanded lesional clones persisting in scalp and blood during tofacitinib.

RNA was extracted and reverse transcribed into cDNA as the sequencing template. Only in-frame clones appear in the TCRdb table, and some are missing; sequencing was by immunoSEQ multiplex PCR. Of about 19,000 clones in the sample, about 63% were seen once. This clone was seen just once. Its antigen remains unidentified. Germline CDR1 reads LNHNV; CDR2 reads YYDKDF (reference sequence). The CDR3 loop spans 14 amino acids. Trimming left V 0 bases short and J 6 bases short, with 9 bases between. Noted treatment: oral pan-JAK inhibitor, 5-10 mg twice daily. Collection of lesional scalp punch biopsies and peripheral blood was performed in alopecia areata patients.

Sequenced here: skin, sampled at week 4, from a patient treated with tofacitinib. The TCR was taken from a human donor with alopecia areata. The chain employs TRBV15 and TRBJ2-1; no definite D call. The CDR3 loop reads CATSRDASSNEQFF. The CDR3 DNA reads TGTGCCACCAGCAGAGATGCAAGCTCCAATGAGCAGTTCTTC. Complete variable domain (other parts from reference TRBV15 and TRBJ2-1): DAMVIQNPRYQVTQFGKPVTLSCSQTLNHNVMYWYQQKSSQAPKLLFHYYDKDFNNEADTPDNFQSRRPNTSFCFLDIRSPGLGDTAMYLCATSRDASSNEQFFGPGTRLTVL.